A single sample gave rise to the 15 T cell receptor beta chains below, sequenced in a study of CXCR3-negative and CXCR3-positive naive CD8 T cells. The study, taken as a whole, reports: Researchers report that CXCR3-positive naive cells carry more hydrophobic TRB CDR3s than CXCR3-negative naive cells.

Antigens of these TCRs are unknown. The libraries of TRB cDNA were constructed through 5' RACE using UMI labels. TCRdb re-called the 5' RACE reads and gives one entry per CDR3 protein, without DNA. The table for this sample gives roughly 60,000 distinct CDR3 sequences. Sample: naive CXCR3+ CD8+ T cells from blood. The subset is: CD45RO-CCR7+CD27+CD95- naive CD8+ T cells expressing CXCR3 (TNR3+). The receptors derive from a human donor in good health. Some clones in this sample may be carry-over from other donors' samples.

The chain has TRBV6-5 and TRBJ2-1; there is no DNA to check the TCRdb D call of TRBD2. This CDR3 has 14 residues. Germline CDR1 reads MNHEY; CDR2 reads SVGAGI. CDR3 protein: CASSDSGGYNEQFF.

The genes are TRBV7-3 and TRBJ2-3. CDR3 length: 15 residues. Germline CDR1 reads SGHTA; CDR2 reads FQGTGA. The CDR3 loop reads CASSLSASSTDTQYF. Full variable domain (outside the CDR3, taken from reference TRBV7-3 and TRBJ2-3): GAGVSQTPSNKVTEKGKYVELRCDPISGHTALYWYRQSLGQGPEFLIYFQGTGAADDSGLPNDRFFAVRPEGSVSTLKIQRTERGDSAVYLCASSLSASSTDTQYFGPGTRLTVL.

The CDR3 here is CASSSDRVHSPLHF. The chain combines TRBV4-3 with TRBJ1-6; checking the TCRdb D call of TRBD1 is not possible without DNA. From germline, CDR1 is LGHNA and CDR2 YSLEER. The CDR3 covers 14 residues.

The V and J genes are TRBV4-3 and TRBJ2-3; TCRdb gives TRBD2 as the D gene, but with no DNA this cannot be confirmed. The CDR3 loop spans 14 amino acids. CDR1 is LGHNA, CDR2 YSLEER, per germline. The CDR3 spells CASSRGEGTDTQYF.

This CDR3 reads CASSPPVAGGPHEQFF. This chain connects TRBV7-8 to TRBJ2-1; no DNA is available, so the TRBD2 call from TCRdb remains unchecked. Germline V gene lookup returns CDR1 SGHVS and CDR2 FQNEAQ. The length of the CDR3 is 16 residues. The complete variable domain, with remaining parts taken from reference TRBV7-8 and TRBJ2-1, reads GAGVSQSPRYKVAKRGQDVALRCDPISGHVSLFWYQQALGQGPEFLTYFQNEAQLDKSGLPSDRFFAERPEGSVSTLKIQRTQQEDSAVYLCASSPPVAGGPHEQFFGPGTRLTVL.

The CDR3 loop reads CASSPVYSYNEQFF. The chain is built from TRBV12-3 or TRBV12-4 and TRBJ2-1; with no DNA, the TCRdb D assignment of TRBD1 cannot be verified. The CDR3 is 14 amino acids.

This sequence joins TRBV11-2 and TRBJ2-7; TCRdb's assignment of TRBD1 cannot be checked, as there is no DNA. The CDR3 has 12 residues. Germline V gives CDR1 SGHAT, CDR2 FQNNGV. Here the CDR3 reads CASSWDNYEQYF.

CDR3: CASKGEAGEPGYQETQYF. The chain is built from TRBV19 and TRBJ2-5; TCRdb calls TRBD2, which cannot be checked without DNA. The CDR3 has 18 residues. Germline loops: CDR1 LNHDA, CDR2 SQIVND (reference sequence).

The chain joins TRBV9 to TRBJ1-5. The germline gives CDR1 SGDLS, CDR2 YYNGEE. The CDR3 spans 13 residues. CDR3 sequence reads: CASSVEGSQPQHF. Looking up the rest from reference TRBV9 and TRBJ1-5 gives the full variable domain: DSGVTQTPKHLITATGQRVTLRCSPRSGDLSVYWYQQSLDQGLQFLIQYYNGEERAKGNILERFSAQQFPDLHSELNLSSLELGDSALYFCASSVEGSQPQHFGDGTRLSIL.

The V gene is TRBV28, the J gene TRBJ1-6; there is no DNA to check the TCRdb D call of TRBD1. This CDR3 region has 15 residues. From germline, CDR1 is MDHEN and CDR2 SYDVKM. CDR3 protein: CASSLSDPGNSPLHF.

This chain connects TRBV6-2 or TRBV6-3 to TRBJ2-7; without DNA, the TCRdb call of TRBD1 cannot be checked. Germline V gives CDR1 MNHEY, CDR2 SVGEGT. This CDR3 contains 13 residues. The chain's CDR3 is CASSYRRGYEQYF.

This chain connects TRBV7-6 to TRBJ1-3; absent DNA, TCRdb's TRBD1 call cannot be checked. This CDR3 is built from 18 residues. The germline CDR1 and CDR2 sequences are SGHVS and FNYEAQ. This CDR3 reads CASSSRPDQMNSGNTIYF.

The chain carries TRBV7-3 and TRBJ1-1. CDR1 is SGHTA, CDR2 FQGTGA, per germline. The CDR3 contains 15 residues. The CDR3 loop reads CASSPVGGANTEAFF. Complete variable domain (other parts from reference TRBV7-3 and TRBJ1-1): GAGVSQTPSNKVTEKGKYVELRCDPISGHTALYWYRQSLGQGPEFLIYFQGTGAADDSGLPNDRFFAVRPEGSVSTLKIQRTERGDSAVYLCASSPVGGANTEAFFGQGTRLTVV.

The chain links TRBV20-1 to TRBJ2-6. Germline CDR1 is DFQATT and CDR2 is SNEGSKA (reference sequence). The CDR3 runs to 13 residues. CDR3 sequence: CSARESGANVLTF.

The V call is TRBV20-1, the J call TRBJ1-2. This CDR3 has 11 amino acids. Looked up from germline, CDR1 is DFQATT and CDR2 is SNEGSKA (reference sequence). CDR3 amino acids: CSARTDYGYTF.